Sequencing of this T cell receptor (beta chain) was carried out in a study of CD8+CD57+ T cells in acquired aplastic anemia. Turning to the study itself: When averaged, DNA from sorted CD4+ and CD8+ cells came to approximately 3.2 ug.

The germline CDR1 and CDR2 sequences are MGHRA and YSYEKL. This CDR3 comprises 15 residues. V was cut by 0 bases and J by 2 bases, with 10 bases left in between. In regard to this clonotype: Its antigen remains unidentified.

For CDR3 and TCR beta VDJ profiling, genomic DNA was the template used. TCRdb redid the calling of the reads with MiXCR, one entry per CDR3 protein. Here the sample spans 200,000 to 250,000 distinct CDR3 sequences, 30% to 40% being singletons. Study conclusions and caveats: In common between the patients and the controls were some 29 CD8+ CDR3 sequences.

This TCR came from a human donor in good health, serving as a control. Sequencing input: sorted CD4+, CD8+, or CD8+CD57+ T cells (not recorded which) from PBMCs. The V gene is TRBV4-1, the J gene TRBJ1-2; D remains unclear. CDR3 sequence (DNA): TGCGCCAGCAGCCAAGAGGTTCGGCAGAACTATGGCTACACCTTC. Translated: CASSQEVRQNYGYTF.